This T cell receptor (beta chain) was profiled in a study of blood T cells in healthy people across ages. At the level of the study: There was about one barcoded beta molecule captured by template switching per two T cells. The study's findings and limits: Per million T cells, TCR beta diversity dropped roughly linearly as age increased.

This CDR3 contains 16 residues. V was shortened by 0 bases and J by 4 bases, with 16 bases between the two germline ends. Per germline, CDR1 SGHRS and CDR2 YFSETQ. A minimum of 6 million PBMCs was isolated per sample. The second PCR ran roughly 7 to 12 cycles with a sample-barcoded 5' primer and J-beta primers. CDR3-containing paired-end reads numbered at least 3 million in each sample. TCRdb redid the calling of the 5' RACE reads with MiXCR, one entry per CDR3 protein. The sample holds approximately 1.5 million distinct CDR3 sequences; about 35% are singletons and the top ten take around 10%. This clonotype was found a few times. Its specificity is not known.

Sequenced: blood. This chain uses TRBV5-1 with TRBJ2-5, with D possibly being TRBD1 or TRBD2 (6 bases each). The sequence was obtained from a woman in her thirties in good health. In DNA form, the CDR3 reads TGCGCCAGCAGCTTGGGGCCCGTCGGGGGCATAGAGACCCAGTACTTC. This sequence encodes CASSLGPVGGIETQYF.